One and the same sample provided the 15 T cell receptor beta chains below, sequenced in a study of cytomegalovirus exposure and HLA in healthy donors. Both 60 Vbeta primers and 13 Jbeta primers went into the PCR. Some clones are missing from TCRdb's copy, which holds only in-frame ones; the method was immunoSEQ multiplex PCR. The table includes approximately 77,000 clones, 60% to 85% detected once. The specimen sequenced was PBMCs. These receptors were collected from a man aged 35-49 years in good health and CMV-seronegative.

This clone was found once. The rearrangement uses TRBV7-3 and TRBJ2-1; D gene uncertain. Germline lookup yields CDR1 SGHTA and CDR2 FQGTGA. The CDR3 has 15 residues. Trimming shortened V by 1 base and J by 6 bases, and 13 bases separated the two germline ends. The CDR3 loop is CASSLKQAWVNEQFF. As DNA, the CDR3 is TGTGCCAGCAGCTTAAAACAAGCGTGGGTCAATGAGCAGTTCTTC.

This clone was detected a few times. This chain connects TRBV2 to TRBJ1-2, with 9 bases lining up with TRBD1. The ends lost 6 bases at V and 2 bases at J; junction bases unmatched: 7. CDR3 size: 15 residues. Germline values: CDR1 SNHLY, CDR2 FYNNEI. The CDR3 loop is CASSSRGTGNYGYTF. The CDR3 DNA is TGTGCCAGCAGCTCTAGGGGGACAGGGAACTATGGCTACACCTTC.

The rearrangement joins TRBV7-2 to TRBJ2-7, with D possibly matching TRBD2 (6 bases). Germline V lookup: CDR1 SGHTA, CDR2 FQGNSA. Trimming removed 5 bases from V and 6 bases from J, with 17 bases in between. This CDR3 comprises 14 residues. DNA for the CDR3: TGTGCCAGCAGCCAGACTAGTACCCTAGGCGAGCAGTACTTC. Its translation: CASSQTSTLGEQYF.

V gene TRBV20-1 combines with J gene TRBJ2-7; a possible D gene is TRBD2 (6 bases). There are 11 residues in the CDR3. The germline gives CDR1 DFQATT, CDR2 SNEGSKA (reference sequence). Trimming shortened V by 3 bases and J by 6 bases, and 9 bases separated the two germline ends. CDR3 in amino acids: CSARTGVEQYF. DNA for the CDR3: TGCAGTGCTAGGACGGGAGTCGAGCAGTACTTC.

The rearrangement uses TRBV7-2 and TRBJ2-2, with 14 bases identical to TRBD2. The CDR3 is 18 amino acids. CDR1 SGHTA and CDR2 FQGNSA come from the germline V gene. With 5 bases clipped from V and 5 bases from J, the junction kept 10 bases outside the gene matches. The DNA of the CDR3 is TGTGCCAGCAGCGCGGGACTAGCGGGAGCCATGGGAACCGGGGAGCTGTTTTTT. This translates into CASSAGLAGAMGTGELFF.

In this sample, this clone turned up a few times. V and J are TRBV6-1 and TRBJ1-1; weak D call: TRBD1 (5 bases). The germline CDR1 and CDR2 sequences are MNHNS and SASEGT. V was pared by 2 bases and J by 2 bases, with 9 bases between. This CDR3 is 14 amino acids long. The CDR3 DNA follows: TGTGCCAGCAGTGAATGGGGCAGCAACACTGAAGCTTTCTTT. Protein sequence: CASSEWGSNTEAFF.

J is TRBJ2-1 and V is TRBV6-6, with TRBD2 matching over 12 bases. The CDR3 loop spans 15 amino acids. J gave up 8 bases and V 5 bases, and 7 bases lay outside the gene matches. From germline, CDR1 is MNHNY and CDR2 SVGAGI (reference sequence). The CDR3 DNA reads TGTGCCAGCAGTAGACTAGCGGGAGTGGTAGATGAGCAGTTCTTC. Protein: CASSRLAGVVDEQFF.

V gene TRBV7-2 combines with J gene TRBJ2-3, with D perhaps matching TRBD2 (5 bases). V dropped 0 bases and J dropped 3 bases, with 10 bases sitting between them. This CDR3 spans 15 amino acids. CDR1 SGHTA and CDR2 FQGNSA come from the germline V gene. The CDR3 DNA reads TGTGCCAGCAGCTTAGCCTCCGGGAATACAGATACGCAGTATTTT. Translating it yields CASSLASGNTDTQYF.

This chain joins TRBV4-3 and TRBJ1-5; unclear D gene. The length of the CDR3 is 15 residues. Deletions cut 0 bases from V and 0 bases from J, with 6 bases between. Germline CDR1 is LGHNA and CDR2 is YSLEER. CDR3 nucleotide sequence: TGCGCCAGCAGCCAAGAATATTATAGCAATCAGCCCCAGCATTTT. This encodes CASSQEYYSNQPQHF.

V is TRBV19 and J is TRBJ2-7, with D maybe TRBD2 (6 bases). The CDR3 is made up of 13 amino acids. Germline CDR1 and CDR2: LNHDA and SQIVND (reference sequence). V was shortened by 10 bases and J by 4 bases, with 17 bases between the two germline ends. In DNA form, the CDR3 reads TGTGCCACCAGACTAGATCAGGGATACGAGCAGTACTTC. Its protein is CATRLDQGYEQYF.

The rearrangement links TRBV7-6 to TRBJ2-5; TRBD2 aligns across 14 bases. The V segment lost 0 bases and the J segment 3 bases; nucleotides outside the gene matches: 0. There are 16 residues in the CDR3. Germline CDR1 SGHVS, CDR2 FNYEAQ. The CDR3 sequence is CASSLAGLAGEETQYF. The DNA of the CDR3 is TGTGCCAGCAGCTTAGCGGGACTAGCGGGAGAAGAGACCCAGTACTTC.

This clone turned up a few times. The rearrangement links TRBV6-1 to TRBJ1-5, with TRBD1 as a possible D gene (6 bases). CDR3 length equals 13 residues. V lost 8 bases to trimming and J lost 11 bases, with 19 bases between them. Germline CDR1 and CDR2: MNHNS and SASEGT. CDR3 loop: CASVPTGSTTQHF. The CDR3 DNA reads TGTGCCAGCGTCCCGACAGGCTCTACAACCCAGCATTTT.

The table lists this clone with a count of one. V usage is TRBV2 and J usage is TRBJ1-5, with 10 bases identical to TRBD1. Germline lookup yields CDR1 SNHLY and CDR2 FYNNEI. The CDR3 runs to 14 residues. J lost 7 bases, V lost 6 bases, and 6 bases had no gene match. The CDR3 spells CASSPDRGQQPQHF. The CDR3 region has the DNA TGTGCCAGCAGCCCCGACAGGGGGCAACAGCCCCAGCATTTT.

The chain uses TRBV28 and TRBJ2-7; a possible D gene is TRBD1 (5 bases). This CDR3 comprises 14 residues. The ends were cut back, 3 bases at V and 7 bases at J, with 16 bases in the middle. The germline V gene has CDR1 MDHEN and CDR2 SYDVKM. CDR3 in DNA: TGTGCCAGCAGTTTTTTCCGGACAACAGAGGAGCAGTACTTC. Encoded protein: CASSFFRTTEEQYF.

This clone was counted a few times. The chain is built from TRBV30 and TRBJ2-5; 7 bases are shared with TRBD2. The J call may not be correct, given that the DNA end is closer to TRBJ2-7. This CDR3 spans 13 amino acids. Germline loops: CDR1 GTSNPN, CDR2 SVGIG (reference sequence). The CDR3 spells CAWSELGGGEQYF. CDR3 coding DNA: TGTGCCTGGAGTGAACTGGGGGGGGGCGAGCAGTACTTC.